At least ten counts were recorded for the clone carrying this T cell receptor beta chain. The antigen remains unidentified. This sample was included in a study of T cells after yellow fever vaccination. Study-level results: Repertoires sorted by FACS could include abundant clonotypes that are contaminants from the bulk population. Primary-vaccination clones mostly resurfaced post-booster (about 95% CD4, about 87% CD8).

TCRdb redid the calling of the 5' RACE reads with MiXCR, one entry per CDR3 protein. There are about 220,000 distinct CDR3 sequences in the sample; 6.7% occur only once, and about 0.95% lies in the top ten. The CDR3 length is 15 residues. The ends were cut back, 1 base at V and 2 bases at J, with 6 bases in the middle. The source material was CD4+ T cells sorted from PBMCs, sampled on the day of the yellow fever booster vaccination. The receptor comes from a man under 40 who received the YFV17D yellow fever vaccine. This rearrangement joins TRBV12-3 or TRBV12-4 to TRBJ2-6; D gene ambiguous. CDR3: CASSLGQAGANVLTF. As DNA, the CDR3 is TGTGCCAGCAGTTTAGGGCAGGCTGGGGCCAACGTCCTGACTTTC.